This passage covers 5 T cell receptor beta chains from one sample sequenced in a study of identical twins. TCRdb re-called the 5' RACE reads with MiXCR, one entry per CDR3 protein. The repertoire has around 510,000 distinct CDR3 sequences, around 15% of them found once; the top ten carry around 0.98%. The sample also formed part of further work on yellow fever vaccine responses in identical twins.

Sequences were obtained from CD4+ T cells sorted from blood. Source of these receptors: a young woman in good health.

The genes are TRBV6-5 and TRBJ2-3, with D perhaps matching TRBD2 (6 bases). Trimming took off 2 bases at V and 4 bases at J, with 10 bases between the two ends. Germline CDR1 reads MNHEY; CDR2 reads SVGAGI. This CDR3 is 14 amino acids long. This chain's CDR3 is CASSYAGTADTQYF. The CDR3 DNA reads TGTGCCAGCAGTTACGCGGGAACCGCAGATACGCAGTATTTT.

This clonotype was seen a few times. The DNA for the CDR3 is TGTGCCACCAGTGATTATAGACAGATCAATGAGCAGTTCTTC. This encodes CATSDYRQINEQFF. The chain has TRBV24-1 and TRBJ2-1; D perhaps matches TRBD1 (5 bases). Germline values: CDR1 KGHDR, CDR2 SFDVKD. CDR3 length: 14 residues. V lost 2 bases to trimming and J lost 6 bases, with 10 bases between them.

The J gene is TRBJ2-4, the V gene TRBV5-1, with TRBD1 matching over 7 bases. J was trimmed by 6 bases and V by 4 bases; bases with no gene match: 25. The CDR3 has 20 residues. Germline loops: CDR1 SGHRS, CDR2 YFSETQ. The CDR3: CASSTGDFNGIQARANIQYF. In DNA form, the CDR3 reads TGCGCCAGCAGCACAGGGGATTTCAACGGGATACAGGCCCGGGCAAACATTCAGTACTTC.

A few counts support this clonotype. The J gene is TRBJ2-7, the V gene TRBV21-1; TRBD2, as called in the table, went unchecked against the DNA. TRBV21-1 is tagged as a pseudogene. The CDR3 sequence is 16 residues long. This CDR3 is CASPLQLGNLLYEQYF. CDR3 sequence (DNA): TGTGCCAGCCCCCTCCAATTGGGGAACTTATTGTACGAGCAGTACTTC.

This clonotype has a handful of counts. This chain connects TRBV6-5 to TRBJ2-7; D possibly uses TRBD1 or TRBD2 (5 bases each). Germline loops: CDR1 MNHEY, CDR2 SVGAGI. The V gene lost 0 bases and the J gene lost 2 bases, with 11 bases spanning the gap. CDR3 size: 15 residues. CDR3 in DNA: TGTGCCAGCAGTTACTCGAGGGACCCCCCCTACGAGCAGTACTTC. It yields the protein CASSYSRDPPYEQYF.